This TCR beta chain stems from a study of graft-versus-host responses after intestinal transplantation. Looking at the study overall: Multivisceral, liver-intestinal, or isolated intestinal transplants were received by the recipients. Study results and limitations: Some patients had graft-donor T cell macrochimerism. In their allografts, the ratios of graft-versus-host to host-versus-graft T cell clones were high.

Measured with immunoSEQ multiplex PCR; TCRdb has only the in-frame clones, and not every one. Of about 120,000 clones in the sample, around 90% were seen once. V was trimmed by 5 bases and J by 0 bases, leaving 4 bases between them. CDR1 and CDR2 from the germline V gene are SGHTA and FQGNSA. This CDR3 is 12 amino acids long. Remarks on this clone: Its antigen is not known.

This sequence was found in a human donor who was the organ donor for an intestinal transplant. V and J are TRBV7-2 and TRBJ1-2, with D unclear. This specimen consisted of unstimulated CD4+ T cells sorted from spleen or lymph node cells, obtained before transplant. The CDR3 sequence is CASSAPNYGYTF. CDR3 DNA sequence: TGTGCCAGCAGCGCCCCTAACTATGGCTACACCTTC.